The clone carrying this T cell receptor (beta chain) was counted between two and nine times. TCRdb fed the 5' RACE reads into MiXCR, producing one record per CDR3 protein. The sample yields 25,000 to 30,000 distinct CDR3 sequences, over 6.5% seen once. Trimming removed 5 bases from V and 2 bases from J, with 7 bases in between. This CDR3 is 14 amino acids long. Germline V gene data show CDR1 as SEHNR and CDR2 as FQNEAQ (reference sequence). This record belongs to a study of CD8 T cells in ankylosing spondylitis. This TCR was recovered from a male donor with ankylosing spondylitis or in good health (not recorded which). The J gene is TRBJ2-6, the V gene TRBV7-9; D remains ambiguous. Input material: blood. CDR3 sequence: CASSLSPGANVLTF. CDR3 DNA sequence: TGTGCCAGCAGCCTTAGCCCTGGGGCCAACGTCCTGACTTTC.